This TCR beta chain was recovered during a study of blood T cell repertoires in COVID-19. As for the study in general: Samples taken during acute and convalescent COVID-19 were collected in the United States, Italy and Spain.

Clones were sequenced by immunoSEQ multiplex PCR, and TCRdb holds only the in-frame ones, with some missing. The data hold 90,000 or so clones, with around 72% observed a single time. The CDR3 has 13 amino acids. The germline V and J ends were trimmed by 4 bases and 1 base, with 8 bases remaining between them. Germline V gene data show CDR1 as SGHNT and CDR2 as YYREEE (reference sequence). This clone occurred a few times. V usage is TRBV5-4 and J usage is TRBJ2-5; D is unresolved. The sample was peripheral blood. This TCR came from a woman in her sixties or seventies in a cohort sampled during active or convalescent COVID-19. The CDR3 DNA reads TGTGCCAGCAGCCGCCGGTCCCAAGAGACCCAGTACTTC. This sequence encodes CASSRRSQETQYF.